This T cell receptor (beta chain) was obtained from a study of Tregs in tolerant kidney transplant recipients. The repertoire was sequenced with immunoSEQ multiplex PCR; TCRdb's copy has only in-frame clones and lacks some. The sample lists some 90,000 clones; roughly 92% were seen once. A remark on this clone: Antigen specificity is unknown.

Trimming left V 1 base short and J 6 bases short, with 9 bases between. The CDR3 has 13 amino acids. Germline CDR1 is SGHAT and CDR2 is FQNNGV. Study-wide results and limits: Validation in larger populations is needed because few patients were studied. Tregs expanded with activated donor B cells seemed most donor-specific. Biological reproducibility was not directly addressed, but technical replication error appeared minimal.

CD4+CD25+CD127- Tregs, CD4+CD25- non-Tregs, CD4 and CD8 cells were sorted. The source material was CD8+ T cells from blood. V gene TRBV11-2 combines with J gene TRBJ1-1, with TRBD1 as a possible D gene (5 bases). The origin of this receptor is a human donor in good health. CDR3 sequence reads: CASSLAGGAEAFF. The CDR3, as DNA: TGTGCCAGCAGCTTAGCTGGGGGAGCTGAAGCTTTCTTT.